The sequence of this T cell receptor (beta chain) was determined in a study of cytomegalovirus exposure and HLA in healthy donors (dated by TCRdb to 2017 to 2019). Describing the broader study: In an earlier analysis of fewer than 750 of the donors, 250 to 350 Gb of sequence data and 117 million unique TCR beta sequences from about 179 million T cells were reported. An early release covering roughly 600 HLA-typed donors comprised approximately 290 gigabases of sequencing data and tens of millions of unique TCR sequences. Of the 300 to 450 genotyped donors, 65% to 90% fell in the genetic ancestry cluster associated with self-reported Caucasian donors. The aim of the study was to test whether cataloging public T cell receptors could identify signatures of past pathogen exposure. The study profiled the T cell repertoires of 500 to 800 subjects by immunosequencing and related them to cytomegalovirus serostatus. Besides the first cohort of 666 subjects, a separate validation cohort made up of 120 different subjects was used. The study combined high-throughput TCR immunosequencing, statistical association of individual TCRs with disease status, and machine learning to predict cytomegalovirus infection status. In a later analysis, previously published TCR beta repertoires from about 640 donors were re-analyzed and high-resolution HLA genotyping was added so that TCR occurrence patterns could be studied. The later analysis used no new phenotypic data to find candidate immune exposures, relying instead on TCR beta sequences and their occurrence across donors. In an earlier analysis of 587 of the donors, high-throughput TCR beta sequencing was used to judge whether each TCR beta V gene segment behaved as functional or pseudogenic. Donor age, sex, ethnicity and CMV serostatus were collected together with the repertoire data. Genome-wide SNP genotypes for about 60% of the roughly 700 donors were used in a later genetic analysis, which treated that subset as a discovery cohort. All discovery cohort repertoires had been generated using a single sequencing platform. HLA typing included class I and class II loci at four-digit resolution. Typing coverage varied by locus: 629-630 donors for A, B, C, DRB1 and DQB1; approximately 560 for DQA1; nearly 610 for DPA1; roughly 470 for DPB1. Several DR-DQ haplotypes were treated as single units for association and clustering because of strong linkage in the cohort. Across about 370 genotyped donors of the cohort, an average of approximately 240,000 unique TCR beta nucleotide sequences per donor were sequenced, and approximately 19% of those sequences were non-productive.

The cohort was made up of approximately 670 healthy bone marrow donors. All cohort members were sampled while nominally healthy, although unrecorded immune exposures were likely present. The donor was CMV seropositive and belonged to the group of 250 to 350 seropositive cohort members. Every donor gave a peripheral blood sample, and the peripheral blood mononuclear cells from that sample were used for TCR beta sequencing. Genomic DNA was extracted from the blood cell samples with the Qiagen DNeasy Blood Extraction Kit. The paper as a whole reports these results and caveats: Strong co-occurrence of HLA alleles, especially DR and DQ, made assigning TCR associations to individual alleles difficult. Three of the identified cytomegalovirus-associated TCR beta chains were confirmed in vitro to be specific for cytomegalovirus antigens. Linkage disequilibrium might explain the correlated functional status among segregating V segments, but an unknown experimental factor could not be excluded. In both the original and validation cohorts, the classifier was reported to diagnose cytomegalovirus status with high specificity and sensitivity. A further reported finding was that TCR beta sequences accurately predicted the HLA-A and HLA-B alleles for most subjects in the first cohort. Presence/absence analyses assumed roughly uniform sequencing depth across donors, an assumption that may not hold. A later analysis found that most CMV-associated TCR beta chains appeared HLA-restricted, with HLA associations seemingly driven largely by CMV exposure. This cohort had only TCR beta chains sequenced, and the lack of alpha or paired-chain data limited which features could be detected. Several of the top co-occurrence clusters appeared to be linked to parvovirus B19, influenza, CMV and Epstein-Barr virus, according to a later analysis. Because HLA typing was missing for some donors at each locus, association tests included only the typed subset. Most TCR sequences were observed very rarely across donors, whereas some public TCRs were present in many individuals. Because counts were too low, about 18 rarely observed V segments, including chromosome 9 orphons, were excluded from the earlier analysis of 500 to 700 of the donors. CMV serostatus was the only immune exposure information available for the cohort. In a later genetic analysis, fewer N-insertions in productive TCRs were reported among donors in an Asian-associated ancestry cluster than the approximately 670-donor mean. In the study, about 150 TCR beta chains were listed as associated with cytomegalovirus. According to the authors, the approach could potentially be generalized to other disease states and immunological phenotypes. Some IMGT-functional V segments, including TRBV6-2 and TRBV6-3, could not be distinguished by the 87-base-pair reads and were therefore excluded. An earlier analysis of around 500 of the donors showed that most TCR beta V segments appeared in productive rearrangements either about 87% or about 30% of the time, which broadly matched IMGT annotations. At a false discovery rate of 0.05, a later analysis linked around 15,000 TCR beta sequences to specific HLA alleles. A cluster of highly shared sequence variants was judged likely to be a technical artifact of the sequencing pipeline. According to a later analysis, TCR association rates differed among HLA loci, with DRB1 alleles showing the most associated TCRs and HLA-C alleles showing the fewest. A later genetic analysis associated a missense DCLRE1C variant with V-gene and J-gene trimming of TCR beta chains, and an independent cohort replicated the association. In a later analysis, HLA-associated TCR beta chains were found to be more clonally expanded and to have lower generation probabilities than equally common non-associated chains.

To prepare the library, the immunoSEQ multiplex PCR assay was applied. The multiplex PCR relied on a mix of 60 forward primers for TCR Vbeta segments and 13 reverse primers for TCR Jbeta segments. A multiplex PCR assay on genomic DNA amplified the CDR3 region of rearranged TCR beta genes. Amplified TCR beta libraries were sequenced as 87-base-pair reads on the Illumina HiSeq System. Turning to the authors' computational methods: A later analysis counted some 74 million unique TCR beta chains across the 550 to 700 repertoires, and some 12 million of these chains were shared by at least two donors. Raw reads were error-corrected and collapsed into unique sequences with a nearest-neighbor algorithm that merged closely related sequences to remove PCR and sequencing errors. CDR3 sequences were aligned to IMGT reference sequences to assign V, D and J gene segments. Each retained sequence needed at least a six-nucleotide match to both a V gene segment and a J gene segment. A rearrangement counted as productive if the CDR3 had no stop codons and remained in frame with V and J, and every other rearrangement counted as non-productive. Following IMGT convention, CDR3 was defined as the stretch from the second conserved V-encoded cysteine to the conserved J-encoded phenylalanine. The earlier analysis of 587 of the donors excluded sequences that lacked an unambiguous match to a single V gene segment. An earlier analysis of several hundred of the donors called V segments functional above 56.7% productive rearrangements and segregating when the between-donor standard deviation exceeded 5%. A statistical classification framework was built to diagnose cytomegalovirus status from the catalog of TCR beta chain sequences. A later analysis assigned V and J genes by comparing TCR nucleotide sequences with IMGT/GENE-DB human TR gene sequences. A later analysis assigned CDR3 sequences and most-parsimonious VDJ recombination scenarios with the TCRdist pipeline. In a later analysis, each TCR beta chain was defined by its CDR3 amino acid sequence together with its V-gene family, and reads lacking a unique V-gene family were excluded. To address suspected cross-contamination and a sequencing artifact, a later analysis removed under 600 highly shared, low-generation-probability nucleotide sequences. For each public chain, a later analysis derived a clonal expansion index from normalized ranks of inferred template counts within each repertoire. In a later analysis, generation probabilities were computed using a VDJ recombination model fitted to out-of-frame rearrangements, and the results were checked against IGoR. A later analysis scored TCR-TCR, TCR-HLA and TCR-CMV co-occurrence with hypergeometric tests, applying a repertoire-size bias correction to TCR pairs. False discovery rates were estimated in a later analysis by permuting HLA or CMV assignments 20 times. A later analysis grouped co-occurring TCRs with DBSCAN, adding TCRdist sequence similarity when clustering within HLA-allele-positive subsets. Repertoires with fewer than 30,000 or more than 120,000 public chains were left out of co-occurrence clustering, as were about 5 repertoires with anomalous nucleotide sharing. Not all clones reach the TCRdb copy of this immuneACCESS table, which keeps in-frame sequences only. Checked studies attribute under half of the gap to unresolved V genes and leave the rest unexplained. V and J calls and clone size follow that table, whereas D and trimming were derived from the DNA. In all, the sample holds about 180,000 clones, and 84% of those were seen once. The ten largest clones capture around 1.2% of the sample.

This clone is a singleton in its sample. It has no known antigen specificity. No qualities accompany the bases; no much larger clone lies one base away. The junction shows trimming of 6 bases on V and 0 bases on J, plus 17 bases between the germline ends. The cysteine opens and the phenylalanine closes a CDR3 of 15 amino acids. The entry retains the CDR3 DNA only, 45 bases that are in frame from base 1. Per the germline V gene, SQVTM is the CDR1 and ANQGSEA is the CDR2. The receptor was derived from a girl aged 2 to 9 in good health and CMV-seropositive. The rearrangement combines TRBV29-1 with TRBJ1-1; a tentative D call is TRBD1 (6 bases match). Sequencing was done on a sample of PBMCs. The DNA sequence is TGCAGCGTCGCACAGGGTTGGGGGATGAACACTGAAGCTTTCTTT. It codes for CSVAQGWGMNTEAFF. The reference TRBV29-1 and TRBJ1-1 proteins fill in what lies around the CDR3, so the full variable domain reads SAVISQKPSRDICQRGTSLTIQCQVDSQVTMMFWYRQQPGQSLTLIATANQGSEATYESGFVIDKFPISRPNLTFSTLTVSNMSPEDSSIYLCSVAQGWGMNTEAFFGQGTRLTVV.